Presented here are 18 T cell receptor beta chains from one specimen sequenced in a study of PD-L1 blockade in urothelial cancer. Produced via immunoSEQ multiplex PCR; TCRdb's table is partial and in-frame only. This sample has about 36,000 clones; about a third occur once, and the top ten carry just under 9%. The sample was tumor tissue, taken before atezolizumab (anti-PD-L1) treatment. The receptors here all came from a man aged 55 to 70 with urothelial cancer.

The chain joins TRBV30 to TRBJ2-5, with a possible D match to TRBD2 (6 bases). This CDR3 is 14 amino acids long. Trimming removed 0 bases from V and 6 bases from J, with 14 bases in between. From germline, CDR1 is GTSNPN and CDR2 SVGIG (reference sequence). The CDR3 nucleotides are TGTGCCTGGAGTGTCTCGCGGGGTACGAAGACCCAGTACTTC. It codes for CAWSVSRGTKTQYF.

This clone was detected only a few times. V gene TRBV9 combines with J gene TRBJ2-5; TRBD2 agrees at 10 bases. This CDR3 is built from 14 residues. V lost 4 bases to trimming and J lost 5 bases; unmatched junction nucleotides: 5. Looked up from germline, CDR1 is SGDLS and CDR2 is YYNGEE. The CDR3 loop reads CASSLGLAWETQYF. The CDR3 bases are TGTGCCAGCAGCTTGGGACTAGCGTGGGAGACCCAGTACTTC.

The chain has TRBV30 and TRBJ1-1; D is ambiguous. The CDR3 has 14 amino acids. The germline V gene encodes CDR1 GTSNPN and CDR2 SVGIG (reference sequence). The ends were cut back, 5 bases at V and 2 bases at J, with 15 bases in the middle. In DNA, the CDR3 is TGTGCCTGGGCTGCCCCAGGAAGAAACACTGAAGCTTTCTTT. Residues: CAWAAPGRNTEAFF.

The rearrangement uses TRBV12-5 and TRBJ1-1; no clear D gene. V was clipped by 1 base and J by 7 bases, with 7 bases between them. The CDR3 is 12 amino acids. Germline values: CDR1 LGHNT, CDR2 FRNRAP. CDR3 sequence reads: CASGLGIGEAFF. In nucleotides, the CDR3 is TGTGCTAGTGGTTTGGGCATTGGTGAAGCTTTCTTT.

The J gene is TRBJ2-6, the V gene TRBV1; the table assigns TRBD1, which was not confirmed against the DNA. TRBV1 is a pseudogene locus. The CDR3 sequence is 17 residues long. The CDR3 sequence: CASSQGTGGAGANVLTF. In DNA, the CDR3 is TGCGCCAGCAGCCAGGGGACAGGGGGCGCCGGGGCCAACGTCCTGACTTTC.

There are many counts of this clone. The rearrangement uses TRBV28 and TRBJ1-4; D is perhaps TRBD1 (5 bases). CDR1 MDHEN and CDR2 SYDVKM come from the germline V gene. This CDR3 contains 17 residues. The germline V and J ends were trimmed by 4 bases and 3 bases, with 18 bases remaining between them. The CDR3 reads CASSSAQAAGANEKLFF. The CDR3 DNA follows: TGTGCCAGCAGTTCTGCACAGGCGGCGGGAGCTAATGAAAAACTGTTTTTT.

The chain links TRBV23-1 to TRBJ1-3, with 9 nucleotides matching TRBD1. TRBV23-1 is an ORF for which the function is uncertain. V shed 4 bases, J shed 4 bases, and the junction held 14 bases outside the gene matches. The CDR3 is 18 amino acids. The CDR3 reads CASSPTLNRGQRGNTIYF. Written as DNA, the CDR3 is TGCGCCAGCAGTCCCACGCTAAACAGGGGGCAGAGGGGAAACACCATATATTTT.

This rearrangement joins TRBV7-5 to TRBJ2-3; TRBD2, the table's D call, lacks a check against the DNA. TRBV7-5 is described as a pseudogene. This CDR3 is built from 15 residues. CDR3 protein: CASSPRGASTDTQYF. Here the CDR3 DNA reads TGTGCCAGCAGCCCCCGGGGTGCGAGCACAGATACGCAGTATTTT.

The V and J genes are TRBV29-1 and TRBJ2-7; 10 nucleotides align to TRBD2. The CDR3 runs 13 residues. Trimming removed 7 bases from V and 3 bases from J; junction bases left unmatched: 6. CDR1 is SQVTM, CDR2 ANQGSEA, per germline. As DNA, the CDR3 is TGCAGCGCACAGCGGGAGGGGCGCTACGAGCAGTACTTC. It translates to CSAQREGRYEQYF.

The gene calls are TRBV19 and TRBJ1-4; 8 bases are a match to TRBD1. With V trimmed by 7 bases and J by 5 bases, 9 bases remained unmatched. The CDR3 covers 15 residues. Germline CDR1 and CDR2: LNHDA and SQIVND (reference sequence). In DNA, the CDR3 is TGTGCCAGTATGCTCAGGGGGCAACCGAATGAAAAACTGTTTTTT. It specifies CASMLRGQPNEKLFF.

The J gene is TRBJ2-6, the V gene TRBV11-3, with a possible D match to TRBD2 (5 bases). Germline CDR1 and CDR2: SGHNT and YENEEA. V lost 5 bases and J 1 base, leaving 6 bases between the germline ends. This CDR3 comprises 14 residues. CDR3 residues: CASSRGSGANVLTF. CDR3 nucleotides: TGTGCCAGCAGCCGGGGATCTGGGGCCAACGTCCTGACTTTC.

The chain couples TRBV12-5 to TRBJ1-5; D may be TRBD1 (5 bases). Trimming cost V 2 bases and J 4 bases, with 9 bases left between them. The CDR3 is made up of 14 amino acids. Germline CDR1 reads LGHNT; CDR2 reads FRNRAP. The CDR3 nucleotides are TGTGCTAGTGGTTTGTCGAGGGGAAATCAGCCCCAGCATTTT. Translation gives CASGLSRGNQPQHF.

In its sample, this clone was seen a few times. This chain links TRBV15 with TRBJ1-1, with D perhaps TRBD1 (6 bases). V lost 4 bases, J lost 0 bases, and 15 bases lay in between. Germline loops: CDR1 LNHNV, CDR2 YYDKDF (reference sequence). This CDR3 contains 16 residues. The CDR3 DNA is TGTGCCACCAGCAAAGGGACATCAACCCTGAACACTGAAGCTTTCTTT. Its protein is CATSKGTSTLNTEAFF.

This clone occurred a few times. CDR3 region: CASSLAGTVYGYTF. As DNA, the CDR3 is TGTGCCAGCAGCTTGGCCGGGACTGTCTATGGCTACACCTTC. J is TRBJ1-2 and V is TRBV11-3; the D gene is possibly TRBD1 (5 bases). The length of the CDR3 is 14 residues. Germline lookup yields CDR1 SGHNT and CDR2 YENEEA. V was cut by 3 bases and J by 4 bases, with 12 bases left in between.

This clone was counted ten times or more. The chain recombines TRBV9 with TRBJ2-7; the match to TRBD1 covers 8 bases. The CDR3 totals 15 residues. The V gene's germline CDR1 is SGDLS and CDR2 YYNGEE. The ends lost 4 bases at V and 9 bases at J; junction bases unmatched: 15. The CDR3 spells CASSTSTGQATGQYF. Written as DNA, the CDR3 is TGTGCCAGCAGCACGTCGACGGGACAGGCAACAGGGCAGTACTTC.

This clone has just a few counts. At one boundary the junction diverges from the germline segment, which might be a read error. The chain links TRBV10-1 to TRBJ2-7; D gene unclear. The CDR3 runs 13 residues. CDR1 WNHNN and CDR2 SYGVQD come from the germline V gene (reference sequence). For the CDR3, the DNA is TGCGCCAGCAACAGACTCATAATGAACGAGCAGTACTTT. Translating gives CASNRLIMNEQYF.

J is TRBJ2-7 and V is TRBV29-1, with TRBD1 identical over 8 bases. This CDR3 comprises 13 residues. Germline CDR1 SQVTM, CDR2 ANQGSEA. Germline trimming cut 4 bases from V and 7 bases from J; bases unmatched to any gene: 9. The CDR3 reads CSVGRTGLGEQYF. CDR3 nucleotides: TGCAGCGTTGGCCGGACAGGGCTGGGGGAGCAGTACTTC.

V gene TRBV28 combines with J gene TRBJ2-7, with TRBD2 matching 13 bases. The V gene's germline CDR1 is MDHEN and CDR2 SYDVKM. J lost 6 bases, V lost 6 bases, and 5 bases had no gene match. The CDR3 runs to 14 residues. In DNA, the CDR3 is TGTGCCAGCAGACTAGCGGGAGGGCCGGCCGAGCAGTACTTC. Residues: CASRLAGGPAEQYF.